This TCR beta chain was sequenced during a study of cytomegalovirus exposure and HLA in healthy donors. General study findings and limits: Rarity marked most TCR sequences, yet some public TCRs occurred in many donors.

Libraries were prepared by immunoSEQ multiplex PCR; TCRdb keeps only in-frame clonotypes and omits some of them. The table lists under 140,000 clones, about 92% of them singletons. This clone was seen only once. Its antigen is currently unknown. The ends were cut back, 2 bases at V and 7 bases at J, with 7 bases in the middle. The germline CDR1 and CDR2 sequences are SGHKS and YYEKEE (reference sequence). The CDR3 sequence is 12 residues long. The V and J genes are TRBV5-5 and TRBJ1-5; unclear D gene. What was sequenced was PBMCs. The TCR comes from a woman in her late teens or twenties in good health and CMV-seronegative. This chain's CDR3 is CASSFNNQPQHF. CDR3 sequence (DNA): TGTGCCAGCAGCTTCAACAACCAGCCCCAGCATTTT.